The 30 T cell receptor beta chains below all came from one sample that was sequenced in a study of blood T cells in healthy people across ages. For the second PCR, which ran for about 7 to 11 cycles, a sample-barcoded 5' primer and a J-beta primer mix were used. TCRdb independently ran MiXCR on the 5' RACE reads; one entry per CDR3 protein. This sample has about 970,000 distinct CDR3 sequences, with roughly 51% found just once. Specimen: blood. The receptors were sampled from a woman aged 60-75 years in good health.

This chain links TRBV6-1 with TRBJ1-1; 11 bases fit TRBD1. The V segment lost 7 bases and the J segment 0 bases; nucleotides outside the gene matches: 4. Germline loops: CDR1 MNHNS, CDR2 SASEGT. The CDR3 spans 15 residues. CDR3 in amino acids: CASIGQGALNTEAFF. The DNA of the CDR3 is TGTGCCAGCATAGGACAGGGGGCCTTGAACACTGAAGCTTTCTTT.

In this sample, this clonotype turned up a few times. The V and J genes are TRBV2 and TRBJ1-1; the D is unclear. This CDR3 has 13 residues. CDR1 SNHLY and CDR2 FYNNEI come from the germline V gene. Trimming removed 6 bases at V and 1 base at J, with 9 bases between. The CDR3 nucleotides are TGTGCCAGCAGCCAGGATGGGAACACTGAAGCTTTCTTT. Its translation: CASSQDGNTEAFF.

This clonotype was seen ten or more times. The chain links TRBV5-1 to TRBJ2-6; D gene unclear. CDR1 is SGHRS and CDR2 is YFSETQ in the germline V gene. The ends were cut back, 1 base at V and 0 bases at J, with 8 bases in the middle. The CDR3 consists of 16 residues. The CDR3 is CASSLTVNSGANVLTF. CDR3 sequence (DNA): TGCGCCAGCAGCTTGACGGTTAACTCTGGGGCCAACGTCCTGACTTTC.

The sample holds a few counts of this clonotype. The chain employs TRBV4-2 and TRBJ2-5, with TRBD2 identical over 9 bases. Trimming removed 2 bases from V and 2 bases from J; junction bases left unmatched: 9. The CDR3 is made up of 17 amino acids. In germline, CDR1 is LGHNA, CDR2 YNFKEQ. CDR3 DNA: TGTGCCAGCAGCCAAAGAACGTGGCTAGCGGGACAAGAGACCCAGTACTTC. Encoded protein: CASSQRTWLAGQETQYF.

This chain links TRBV20-1 with TRBJ2-1; 12 bases are a match to TRBD2. The germline gives CDR1 DFQATT, CDR2 SNEGSKA (reference sequence). V lost 3 bases, J lost 9 bases, and 6 bases stayed unmatched. This CDR3 has 14 amino acids. DNA of the CDR3: TGCAGTGCTAGCCGCTCTAGCGGGAGGGGTGAGCAGTTCTTC. This encodes CSASRSSGRGEQFF.

The chain combines TRBV28 with TRBJ2-7, with 7 bases that match TRBD1. J gave up 6 bases and V 7 bases, and 9 bases lay outside the gene matches. Looked up from germline, CDR1 is MDHEN and CDR2 is SYDVKM. This CDR3 has 13 residues. The chain's CDR3 is CASTTGQAFEQYF. The CDR3 DNA reads as TGTGCCAGCACCACAGGACAGGCCTTCGAGCAGTACTTC.

The chain joins TRBV7-2 to TRBJ2-3; D gene unclear. The V end was cut by 2 bases, the J end by 5 bases, with 8 bases between. Germline CDR1 SGHTA, CDR2 FQGNSA. This CDR3 spans 13 amino acids. CDR3 amino acids: CASSLFGLDTQYF. For the CDR3, the DNA is TGTGCCAGCAGCTTATTCGGGCTAGATACGCAGTATTTT.

J is TRBJ2-1 and V is TRBV4-3; 7 bases fit TRBD2. The CDR3 runs 14 residues. V lost 6 bases to trimming and J lost 8 bases; unmatched junction nucleotides: 10. Germline V lookup: CDR1 LGHNA, CDR2 YSLEER. The CDR3 loop reads CASSRGTIVYEQFF. The CDR3 DNA reads as TGCGCCAGCAGTCGCGGGACTATCGTCTATGAGCAGTTCTTC.

This clonotype occurred a few times. This chain links TRBV2 with TRBJ2-7, with a possible D match to TRBD1 (5 bases). Per the germline V gene, CDR1 is SNHLY and CDR2 is FYNNEI. CDR3 length equals 12 residues. V lost 6 bases and J lost 4, with 10 bases in between. Here the CDR3 DNA reads TGTGCCAGCAGGCAGGGTTTGTACGAGCAGTACTTC. It yields the protein CASRQGLYEQYF.

The count of this clonotype is one. This chain links TRBV2 with TRBJ1-4; D call uncertain. CDR3 size: 12 residues. Trimming shortened V by 7 bases and J by 7 bases, and 10 bases separated the two germline ends. Germline V gene data show CDR1 as SNHLY and CDR2 as FYNNEI. The CDR3 protein is CASKVFGEKLFF. The CDR3 DNA follows: TGTGCCAGCAAGGTGTTCGGTGAAAAACTGTTTTTT.

The J gene is TRBJ2-3, the V gene TRBV20-1; 11 bases match TRBD2. The CDR3 extends over 14 amino acids. CDR1 is DFQATT and CDR2 is SNEGSKA in the germline V gene (reference sequence). Unmatched junction bases numbered 3, after V lost 3 bases and J lost 4 bases. The CDR3 bases are TGCAGTGCTAGGGGACTAGCGGAAGCAGATACGCAGTATTTT. Encoded protein: CSARGLAEADTQYF.

The rearrangement joins TRBV2 to TRBJ2-3; D is possibly TRBD2 (5 bases). The length of the CDR3 is 14 residues. Trimming removed 8 bases at V and 0 bases at J, with 12 bases between. Germline V gene lookup returns CDR1 SNHLY and CDR2 FYNNEI. DNA for the CDR3: TGTGCCAGCCGTGTGTCGGGGAGCACAGATACGCAGTATTTT. Translating it yields CASRVSGSTDTQYF.

This chain links TRBV4-2 with TRBJ2-5; possibly TRBD1 or TRBD2 for D (5 bases each). Germline values: CDR1 LGHNA, CDR2 YNFKEQ. Trimming pared 2 bases from V and 4 bases from J, leaving 11 bases between. The CDR3 runs 14 residues. The CDR3 nucleotides read TGTGCCAGCAGCCAATCCGGGGCTGCAGAGACCCAGTACTTC. Amino acid sequence: CASSQSGAAETQYF.

This clonotype was recorded many times. The gene calls are TRBV6-4 and TRBJ2-3; D is unresolved. The CDR3 totals 14 residues. Germline V gene data show CDR1 as MRHNA and CDR2 as SNTAGT. V lost 2 bases and J 1 base, leaving 7 bases between the germline ends. The CDR3 protein is CASSDGGGTDTQYF. CDR3 sequence (DNA): TGTGCCAGCAGTGACGGCGGAGGCACAGATACGCAGTATTTT.

The chain carries TRBV20-1 and TRBJ2-2; D not certain. The CDR3 contains 14 residues. Trimming removed 0 bases at V and 6 bases at J, with 11 bases between. CDR1 DFQATT and CDR2 SNEGSKA come from the germline V gene (reference sequence). For the CDR3, the DNA is TGCAGTGCTAGAGATAAGGCAGCCTCCGGGGAGCTGTTTTTT. Protein product: CSARDKAASGELFF.

The genes are TRBV3-1 and TRBJ2-5, with TRBD1 matching over 7 bases. The length of the CDR3 is 17 residues. Trimming took 3 bases from V and 4 from J; bases not matched to a gene: 14. Germline assignment: CDR1 LGHDT and CDR2 YNNKEL (reference sequence). DNA for the CDR3: TGTGCCAGCAGCCAGGCAACAGGGGACATGGATCGAGAGACCCAGTACTTC. Translated, it gives CASSQATGDMDRETQYF.

This chain links TRBV28 with TRBJ2-2, with D perhaps TRBD2 (5 bases). This CDR3 spans 15 amino acids. CDR1 MDHEN and CDR2 SYDVKM come from the germline V gene. V lost 5 bases and J lost 5, with 15 bases in between. The CDR3 bases are TGTGCCAGCAGTCCACGCCGTCGGGGTACCGGGGAGCTGTTTTTT. Its translation: CASSPRRRGTGELFF. Based on the CDR3 plus reference TRBV28 and TRBJ2-2, the full variable domain is DVKVTQSSRYLVKRTGEKVFLECVQDMDHENMFWYRQDPGLGLRLIYFSYDVKMKEKGDIPEGYSVSREKKERFSLILESASTNQTSMYLCASSPRRRGTGELFFGEGSRLTVL.

This clonotype was counted a few times. V usage is TRBV6-2 or TRBV6-3 and J usage is TRBJ2-3, with 10 bases fitting TRBD2. Unmatched junction bases numbered 4, after V lost 6 bases and J lost 4 bases. Germline CDR1 and CDR2: MNHEY and SVGEGT. The CDR3 sequence is 14 residues long. The CDR3 DNA sequence: TGTGCCAGCAGAGGGACTAGCGTGGCAGATACGCAGTATTTT. Its protein product is CASRGTSVADTQYF.

This clonotype was counted at least ten times. CDR3 sequence reads: CATSRVTMDTQYF. CDR3 DNA: TGTGCCACCAGCAGAGTAACTATGGATACGCAGTATTTT. The chain has TRBV15 and TRBJ2-3; D is ambiguous. The V gene's germline CDR1 is LNHNV and CDR2 YYDKDF (reference sequence). This CDR3 is 13 amino acids long. V gave up 1 base and J gave up 6 bases, with 8 bases separating them.

The chain carries TRBV29-1 and TRBJ2-1, with D possibly being TRBD2 (5 bases). Trimming removed 7 bases from V and 10 bases from J, with 14 bases in between. Germline assignment: CDR1 SQVTM and CDR2 ANQGSEA. There are 11 residues in the CDR3. CDR3 loop: CSASGSEEQFF. CDR3 bases: TGCAGCGCCTCGGGGTCAGAGGAGCAGTTCTTC.

V and J are TRBV15 and TRBJ2-1; 15 bases align to TRBD2. The trim removed 4 bases at V and 4 bases at J, leaving 2 bases unmatched. The germline CDR1 and CDR2 sequences are LNHNV and YYDKDF (reference sequence). This CDR3 spans 16 amino acids. This chain's CDR3 is CATSTGLAGGYNEQFF. CDR3 bases: TGTGCCACCAGCACTGGACTAGCGGGAGGGTACAATGAGCAGTTCTTC.

The chain recombines TRBV25-1 with TRBJ2-2, with D maybe TRBD1 (6 bases). Trimming left V 3 bases short and J 1 base short, with 21 bases between. The CDR3 is made up of 19 amino acids. Looked up from germline, CDR1 is MGHDK and CDR2 is SYGVNS. This chain's CDR3 is CASSDPQARTDLNTGELFF. CDR3 DNA: TGTGCCAGCAGTGATCCCCAGGCTCGGACAGACTTGAACACCGGGGAGCTGTTTTTT.

V gene TRBV7-3 combines with J gene TRBJ2-4; D uncertain. TRBJ2-5 explains the end of the DNA better; the J call may be wrong. The CDR3 length is 15 residues. Per the germline V gene, CDR1 is SGHTA and CDR2 is FQGTGA. The CDR3 nucleotides read TGTGCCAGCAGCTTAACAGTAGGCGGATCGTCGACCCAGTACTTC. Translation gives CASSLTVGGSSTQYF.

The chain carries TRBV20-1 and TRBJ1-2; D remains ambiguous. Germline V gene data show CDR1 as DFQATT and CDR2 as SNEGSKA (reference sequence). This CDR3 is built from 13 residues. Trimming removed 4 bases at V and 2 bases at J, with 11 bases between. CDR3 DNA: TGCAGTGCTAAGCGGAGGGAAAACTATGGCTACACCTTC. This gives the protein CSAKRRENYGYTF.

The chain recombines TRBV7-2 with TRBJ2-3, with 15 bases lining up with TRBD2. The CDR3 contains 18 residues. Germline V gene sequence: CDR1 SGHTA, CDR2 FQGNSA. V gave up 7 bases and J gave up 0 bases; unmatched junction bases: 8. CDR3 in DNA: TGTGCCAGCACGGGACTAGCGGGAGGAGGCTATAGCACAGATACGCAGTATTTT. Residues: CASTGLAGGGYSTDTQYF. Full variable domain (rest looked up from reference TRBV7-2 and TRBJ2-3): GAGVSQSPSNKVTEKGKDVELRCDPISGHTALYWYRQSLGQGLEFLIYFQGNSAPDKSGLPSDRFSAERTGGSVSTLTIQRTQQEDSAVYLCASTGLAGGGYSTDTQYFGPGTRLTVL.

This chain joins TRBV20-1 and TRBJ2-1, with 7 bases fitting TRBD2. The CDR3 has 17 residues. J gave up 0 bases and V 3 bases, and 11 bases lay outside the gene matches. Per the germline V gene, CDR1 is DFQATT and CDR2 is SNEGSKA (reference sequence). In DNA, the CDR3 is TGCAGTGCTAGGCACCGTCAGCTAGCGGACTCCTACAATGAGCAGTTCTTC. Translated, it gives CSARHRQLADSYNEQFF.

The V gene is TRBV3-1, the J gene TRBJ1-4; no definite D call. CDR3 length: 13 residues. The germline V gene encodes CDR1 LGHDT and CDR2 YNNKEL (reference sequence). V was clipped by 4 bases and J by 10 bases, with 13 bases between them. The CDR3 nucleotides are TGTGCCAGCAGCCCCAGCGGGGTGGTAAAACTGTTTTTT. Its translation is CASSPSGVVKLFF.

This chain links TRBV18 with TRBJ2-5; D perhaps matches TRBD2 (6 bases). The V end was cut by 0 bases, the J end by 4 bases, with 18 bases between. Germline V gives CDR1 KGHSH, CDR2 LQKENI. The CDR3 covers 17 residues. CDR3 bases: TGTGCCAGCTCACCACCTTACCCGGGAGTAGTAGGAGAGACCCAGTACTTC. This codes for CASSPPYPGVVGETQYF.

CDR3 in amino acids: CASSPSWGKNTEAFF. The CDR3 DNA sequence: TGTGCCAGCAGCCCTTCATGGGGTAAAAACACTGAAGCTTTCTTT. This chain connects TRBV7-2 to TRBJ1-1; D is unclear. CDR1 SGHTA and CDR2 FQGNSA come from the germline V gene. The CDR3 is made up of 15 amino acids. The ends were cut back, 5 bases at V and 2 bases at J, with 15 bases in the middle.

The chain has TRBV20-1 and TRBJ2-1; TRBD2 matches 7 bases. The end of the DNA is better explained by TRBJ2-7, so the J call may be wrong. This CDR3 region has 16 residues. Germline loops: CDR1 DFQATT, CDR2 SNEGSKA (reference sequence). CDR3 amino acids: CSARSSVGTTNNEQYF. CDR3 nucleotide sequence: TGCAGTGCTAGAAGCAGTGTCGGGACTACCAACAATGAGCAGTACTTC.